Sequencing of this TCR beta chain was carried out in a study of cytotoxic CD8 clonotypes in ibrutinib-treated CLL. General observations from the study: For progressing versus sustained-remission patients, sampling times were not the same. Baseline clonality was higher than in age-matched healthy donors and moved in step with circulating CD8+ T-cell counts.

Assay: immunoSEQ multiplex PCR; the TCRdb copy retains only in-frame clones and omits some. The repertoire has 250,000 to 350,000 clones, more than 70% of them found once; the top ten carry approximately 5.1%. As to this clone: Its target is unknown.

The CDR3 has 15 residues. V was pared by 5 bases and J by 9 bases, with 9 bases of the junction left unmatched. The germline gives CDR1 SEHNR, CDR2 FQNEAQ (reference sequence). Sequencing was performed on PBMCs, taken at disease progression, from a patient treated with ibrutinib. The sequence was collected from a human donor with chronic lymphocytic leukemia. The rearrangement links TRBV7-9 to TRBJ2-1; the match to TRBD1 covers 11 bases. The CDR3 DNA is TGTGCCAGCAGCGTCTCCGGGACAGGGGGGTTTGAGCAGTTCTTC. Protein product: CASSVSGTGGFEQFF. Supplemented by reference TRBV7-9 and TRBJ2-1, the full variable domain reads DTGVSQNPRHKITKRGQNVTFRCDPISEHNRLYWYRQTLGQGPEFLTYFQNEAQLEKSRLLSDRFSAERPKGSFSTLEIQRTEQGDSAMYLCASSVSGTGGFEQFFGPGTRLTVL.